These T cell receptor beta chains were read from a single sample in a study of blood T cell repertoires in COVID-19. Profiled with immunoSEQ multiplex PCR; TCRdb holds only in-frame clones, not every one. The profile covers hundreds of thousands of clones, with 83% appearing a single time and approximately 4% taken by the ten largest. Sequencing was carried out using PBMCs or T cells enriched from blood (not recorded which). These receptors all come from a woman aged 40-49 years who had been exposed to COVID-19. Both conserved end residues are part of each CDR3. The order of the fields is CDR3 length, clone size, V gene, J gene, D gene, CDR3 DNA, CDR3 protein. D genes are given only for firm matches. Rows give clone size only sometimes, using once, few, many, or a class for an expanded clone.

15	many	TRBV3-1/TRBV3-2	TRBJ2-3	TRBD2	TGTGCCAGCAGCCAAGAGAGCGGGGGCCGGGATACGCAGTATTTT	CASSQESGGRDTQYF
15	-	TRBV7-8	TRBJ1-1	-	TGTGCCAGCAGCTTAGGAGGCCGCATGAACACTGAAGCTTTCTTT	CASSLGGRMNTEAFF
17	-	TRBV7-9	TRBJ2-2	TRBD1	TGTGCCACCATCCTAGGCCCCGCAGGACAGGACACCGGGGAGCTGTTTTTT	CATILGPAGQDTGELFF
15	-	TRBV7-2	TRBJ1-2	-	TGTGCCAGCAGCTTAGGAAGGGGCTGGAACTATGGCTACACCTTC	CASSLGRGWNYGYTF
19	-	TRBV24-1	TRBJ2-4	TRBD1	TGTGCCACCAGTGACCGTGGGACAGCCGATTTACTAGCCAAAAACATTCAGTACTTC	CATSDRGTADLLAKNIQYF
16	-	TRBV3-1/TRBV3-2	TRBJ1-3	-	TGTGCCAGCAGCCAAGATGGGGGGGCGGCTGGAAACACCATATATTTT	CASSQDGGAAGNTIYF
14	many	TRBV14	TRBJ2-1	-	TGTGCCAGCAGCCAGTTCACCGGGGAAAATGAGCAGTTCTTC	CASSQFTGENEQFF
15	-	TRBV4-3	TRBJ1-1	TRBD1	TGCGCCAGCAGCTATACGACAGGGAAAGCGTTTCTAGCTTTCTTT	CASSYTTGKAFLAFF
15	-	TRBV7-3	TRBJ2-1	-	TGTGCCAGCAGCTTACAGGGGTCCAGAGCCAATGAGCAGTTCTTC	CASSLQGSRANEQFF
15	few	TRBV6-2/TRBV6-3	TRBJ2-5	-	TGTGCCAGCAGTCTGGACTGGGGGGGCGGGGAGACCCAGTACTTC	CASSLDWGGGETQYF
16	-	TRBV7-2	TRBJ1-5	-	TGTGCCAGCAGCTTAGAGTCAGGTCGAAGCAATCAGCCCCAGCATTTT	CASSLESGRSNQPQHF
18	-	TRBV6-2/TRBV6-3	TRBJ1-1	-	TGTGCCAGCAGTTACTCGATAAAGGGGTTTAACATGAACACTGAAGCTTTCTTT	CASSYSIKGFNMNTEAFF
15	many	TRBV2	TRBJ1-6	-	TGTGCCAGCAGTGTGGCTAGTACCCGAAATTCACCCCTCCACTTT	CASSVASTRNSPLHF
17	-	TRBV28	TRBJ2-3	-	TGTGCCAGCAGTTTCCCTTTCTCGACGAGAGCGACAGATACGCAGTATTTT	CASSFPFSTRATDTQYF
15	-	TRBV5-6	TRBJ2-1	TRBD1	TGTGCCAGCAGCTTTGACGCGGACAGGTACAATGAGCAGTTCTTC	CASSFDADRYNEQFF
16	-	TRBV5-6	TRBJ1-6	-	TGTGCCAGCAGCCCGAAAGGGGTTTCCTATAATTCACCCCTCCACTTT	CASSPKGVSYNSPLHF
16	-	TRBV7-3	TRBJ2-3	TRBD1	TGTGCCAGCAGCTACCGGACAGGGGGTGGGACAGATACGCAGTATTTT	CASSYRTGGGTDTQYF
13	-	TRBV7-8	TRBJ1-2	-	TGTGCCAGCAGCTTAAGTCAGGGCTATGGCTACACCTTC	CASSLSQGYGYTF
14	-	TRBV7-6	TRBJ2-3	-	TGTGCCAGCAGCTTAGCGACAGTCACAGATACGCAGTATTTT	CASSLATVTDTQYF
13	-	TRBV19	TRBJ1-2	-	TGTGCCAGTAGTTCAGGGGTTAACTATGGCTACACCTTC	CASSSGVNYGYTF
15	-	TRBV19	TRBJ2-5	TRBD2	TGTGCCAGTAGCCAAGGACTAGCGGGCAGGGAGACCCAGTACTTC	CASSQGLAGRETQYF
13	few	TRBV7-9	TRBJ2-1	-	TGTGCCAGCAGCTTAGTTGAGAACAATGAGCAGTTCTTC	CASSLVENNEQFF
13	few	TRBV19	TRBJ2-2	-	TGTGCCAGTAGTATATTAGGGGCCGGGGAGCTGTTTTTT	CASSILGAGELFF
15	-	TRBV2	TRBJ2-3	TRBD1	TGTGCCAGCACCCGACAGGGGCCGAACACAGATACGCAGTATTTT	CASTRQGPNTDTQYF
17	-	TRBV5-6	TRBJ2-7	-	TGTGCCAGCAGCTTTTTTACGGGGCGGGCAGGGACAAACGAGCAGTACTTC	CASSFFTGRAGTNEQYF
14	-	TRBV28	TRBJ1-4	TRBD1	TGTGCCAGCACCTCGGGACAGGGGAATGAAAAACTGTTTTTT	CASTSGQGNEKLFF
15	-	TRBV7-9	TRBJ1-2	TRBD1	TGTGCCAGCAGGATAGAGGACAGGGGAGCCTATGGCTACACCTTC	CASRIEDRGAYGYTF
16	-	TRBV6-5	TRBJ1-6	-	TGTGCCAGCAGTTACTCAGGGGCAAACTATAATTCACCCCTCCACTTT	CASSYSGANYNSPLHF
14	-	TRBV27	TRBJ1-5	-	TGTGCCAGCAGTTTATTTGGGGAGGATCAGCCCCAGCATTTT	CASSLFGEDQPQHF
15	-	TRBV5-1	TRBJ2-3	TRBD1	TGCGCCAGCAGCTTGGAGGGACAGGGGGCAGATACGCAGTATTTT	CASSLEGQGADTQYF
17	-	TRBV11-2	TRBJ2-2	TRBD2	TGTGCCAGCAGCTTAGATCTAGCGGGGTTATCAACCGGGGAGCTGTTTTTT	CASSLDLAGLSTGELFF
16	-	TRBV6-4	TRBJ2-1	TRBD2	TGTGCCAGCAGTGACTCGTTGTCTAGCGGGGGGGGTGAGCAGTTCTTC	CASSDSLSSGGGEQFF
13	-	TRBV5-6	TRBJ1-2	-	TGTGCCAGCAGCTTGGACCTCAGCTATGGCTACACCTTC	CASSLDLSYGYTF
18	-	TRBV3-1/TRBV3-2	TRBJ2-7	-	TGTGCCAGCAGCCAAGAGCTGAGGGAAGCCCCTCAGATGGTCGAGCAGTACTTC	CASSQELREAPQMVEQYF
14	-	TRBV14	TRBJ2-7	-	TGTGCCAGCAGCCAAGGGAGGGGACTCTACGAGCAGTACTTC	CASSQGRGLYEQYF
13	-	TRBV7-8	TRBJ1-2	-	TGTGCCAGCAGCTCAGATTTTGGCTATGGCTACACCTTC	CASSSDFGYGYTF
17	-	TRBV9	TRBJ1-3	-	TGTGCCAGCAGCGTAGTACATCGGACAGACTCTGGAAACACCATATATTTT	CASSVVHRTDSGNTIYF
13	-	TRBV3-1/TRBV3-2	TRBJ2-2	-	TGTGCCAGCAGCCTTCCGGTCGGCGGGGAGCTGTTTTTT	CASSLPVGGELFF
14	few	TRBV7-3	TRBJ1-5	TRBD1	TGTGCCAGCAGCTTAGGGACAGGCAATCAGCCCCAGCATTTT	CASSLGTGNQPQHF
15	-	TRBV19	TRBJ1-2	-	TGTGCCAGTAGTGGGGTCGGACAGTCAGACTATGGCTACACCTTC	CASSGVGQSDYGYTF